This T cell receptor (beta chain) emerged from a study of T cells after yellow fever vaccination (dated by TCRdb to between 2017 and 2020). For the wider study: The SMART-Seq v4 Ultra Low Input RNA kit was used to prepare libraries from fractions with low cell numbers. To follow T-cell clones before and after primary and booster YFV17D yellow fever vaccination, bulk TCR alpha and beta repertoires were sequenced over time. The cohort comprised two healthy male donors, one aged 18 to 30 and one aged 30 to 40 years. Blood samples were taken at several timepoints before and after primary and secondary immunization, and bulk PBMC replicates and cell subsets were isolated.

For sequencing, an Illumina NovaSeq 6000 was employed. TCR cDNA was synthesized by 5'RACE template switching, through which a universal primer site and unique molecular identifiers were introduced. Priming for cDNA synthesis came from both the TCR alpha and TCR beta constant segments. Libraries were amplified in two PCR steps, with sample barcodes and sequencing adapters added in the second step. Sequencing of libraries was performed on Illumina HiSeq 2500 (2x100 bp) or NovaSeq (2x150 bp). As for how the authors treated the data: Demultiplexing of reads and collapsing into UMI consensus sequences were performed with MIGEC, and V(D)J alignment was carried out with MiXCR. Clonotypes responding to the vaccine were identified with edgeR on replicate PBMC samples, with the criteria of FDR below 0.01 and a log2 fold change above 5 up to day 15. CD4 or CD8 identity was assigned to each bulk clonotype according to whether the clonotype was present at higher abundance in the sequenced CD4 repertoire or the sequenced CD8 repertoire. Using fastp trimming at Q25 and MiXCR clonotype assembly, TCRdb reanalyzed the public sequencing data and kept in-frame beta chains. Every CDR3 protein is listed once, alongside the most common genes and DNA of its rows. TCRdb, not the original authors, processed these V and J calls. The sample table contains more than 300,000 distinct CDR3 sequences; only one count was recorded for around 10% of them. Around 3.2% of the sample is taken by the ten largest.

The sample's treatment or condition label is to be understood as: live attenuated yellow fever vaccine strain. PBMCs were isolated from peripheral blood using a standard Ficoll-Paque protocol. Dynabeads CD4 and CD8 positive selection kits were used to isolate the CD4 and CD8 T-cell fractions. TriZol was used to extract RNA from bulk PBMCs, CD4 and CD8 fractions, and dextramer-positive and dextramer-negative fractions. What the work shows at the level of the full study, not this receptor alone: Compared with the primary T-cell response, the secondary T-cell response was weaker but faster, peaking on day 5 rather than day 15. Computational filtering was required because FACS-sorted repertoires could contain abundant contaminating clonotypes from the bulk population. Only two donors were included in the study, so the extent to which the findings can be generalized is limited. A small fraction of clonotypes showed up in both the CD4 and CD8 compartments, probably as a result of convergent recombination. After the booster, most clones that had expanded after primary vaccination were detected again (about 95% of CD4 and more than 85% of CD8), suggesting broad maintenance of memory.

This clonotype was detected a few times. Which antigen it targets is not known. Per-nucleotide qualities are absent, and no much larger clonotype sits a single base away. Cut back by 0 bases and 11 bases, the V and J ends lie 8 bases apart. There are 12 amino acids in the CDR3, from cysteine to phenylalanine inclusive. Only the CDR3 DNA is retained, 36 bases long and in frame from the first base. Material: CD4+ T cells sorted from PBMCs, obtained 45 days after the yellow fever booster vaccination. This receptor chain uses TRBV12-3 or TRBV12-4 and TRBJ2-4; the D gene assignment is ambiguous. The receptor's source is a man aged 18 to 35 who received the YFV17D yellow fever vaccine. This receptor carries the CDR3 CASSLAARVQYF. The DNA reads TGTGCCAGCAGTTTAGCGGCTCGAGTTCAGTACTTC.